The clone carrying this T cell receptor beta chain has a count of ten or more. What it recognizes is unknown. The read ends 3 residues shy of where the CDR3 ends; the end is completed using the germline J gene. Sequencing was performed with immunoSEQ multiplex PCR; in TCRdb, only in-frame clones are kept and a portion is missing. The repertoire shows about 33,000 clones, none seen only once; the top ten take about 6.7%. The source of the sample is a study of T cell clonality in common variable immunodeficiency. CVID subjects had received replacement immunoglobulin for at least one year. Study outcomes and limitations: Reportedly, TCR beta sequences from common variable immunodeficiency showed fewer deletions and N-nucleotide insertions. Authors noted CVID clonality's cause needs subpopulation repertoire sequencing.

V lost 6 bases to trimming and J lost 3 bases, with 11 bases between them. This CDR3 has 13 residues. Germline CDR1 and CDR2: LNHDA and SQIVND (reference sequence). Sequencing was performed on peripheral blood mononuclear cells. The TCR comes from a human donor with common variable immunodeficiency. V gene TRBV19 combines with J gene TRBJ1-1; the D is unclear. The covered CDR3 bases are TGTGCCAGTAGAGACCAGGATGACACTGAA. Protein sequence: CASRDQDDTE. The full CDR3 sequence reads CASRDQDDTEAFF.